Sequencing of this T cell receptor beta chain was carried out in a study of blood T cell repertoires in COVID-19. Turning to the study itself: In each case, the material was cDNA or gDNA derived from T cells, B-cell-depleted T cells, or PBMCs.

Original processing methods: Amplification of reference gene primers was used by the study to estimate nucleated cell counts. Produced via immunoSEQ multiplex PCR; TCRdb's table is partial and in-frame only. V, J and clone size are those of that table, while D and trimming were read from the DNA. The sample has roughly 65,000 clones; approximately 93% are singletons. The CDR3 consists of 15 residues. J was trimmed by 4 bases and V by 0 bases; bases with no gene match: 6. Per the germline V gene, CDR1 is SQVTM and CDR2 is ANQGSEA. Sequenced: peripheral blood. The source of this sequence is a man between 65 and 85 years old with active COVID-19. The chain is built from TRBV29-1 and TRBJ2-1; 7 bases are shared with TRBD2. The CDR3 loop reads CSVEDPGGRYNEQFF. CDR3 coding DNA: TGCAGCGTTGAAGACCCCGGGGGGAGGTACAATGAGCAGTTCTTC.